Considering frequency, the clone carrying this TCR beta chain is medium-sized (0.01 to 0.1%). What it binds is not known. The sample originates from a study of CXCR3-negative and CXCR3-positive naive CD8 T cells. This CDR3 region has 17 residues. Definition of naive CD8+ T cells rested on a CD45RO-CCR7+CD27+CD95- profile. The study, taken as a whole, reports: TRBV-TRBJ usage matched between naive CXCR3-negative and CXCR3-positive cells but not between memory cells. Cryopreserved PBMCs had partly decreased CXCR3 expression; fresh PBMCs were used in most assays. TRB CDR3 hydrophobicity was greater in CXCR3-positive naive cells than in CXCR3-negative naive cells. Comparably high diversity was seen in both naive subsets, and much lower diversity in memory CD8+ cells.

Libraries were UMI-labeled 5' RACE TRB cDNA. One entry per CDR3 protein, without DNA, is what TCRdb gives after re-calling the 5' RACE reads. Its table records 6,000 to 8,500 distinct CDR3 sequences. The chain couples TRBV21-1 to TRBJ2-1; TCRdb's D call, TRBD1, is unchecked because there is no DNA. TRBV21-1 is shown as a pseudogene. This TCR was sampled from a human donor in good health. Some clones in this sample may be carry-over from other donors' samples. Sequenced sample: naive CXCR3+ CD8+ T cells from blood. The subset: CD45RO-CCR7+CD27+CD95- naive CD8+ T cells expressing CXCR3 (TNR3+). The CDR3 spells CASSKRAPGQKYNEQFF.